This T cell receptor beta chain was recorded in a study of cytomegalovirus exposure and HLA in healthy donors. V was trimmed by 2 bases and J by 0 bases, leaving 16 bases between them. Germline CDR1 reads LNHDA; CDR2 reads SQIVND (reference sequence). There are 17 residues in the CDR3. PCR was performed using 60 Vbeta and 13 Jbeta primers. Measured with immunoSEQ multiplex PCR; TCRdb has only the in-frame clones, and not every one. The table records approximately 170,000 clones, roughly 80% of them present only once. The receptor's source is a male donor in good health and CMV-seronegative. The chain carries TRBV19 and TRBJ1-1; D may be TRBD1 (6 bases). Sequencing was carried out using PBMCs. CDR3 protein: CASSITEHRVMNTEAFF. In nucleotides, the CDR3 is TGTGCCAGTAGTATAACGGAACACAGGGTTATGAACACTGAAGCTTTCTTT. Based on the CDR3 plus reference TRBV19 and TRBJ1-1, the full variable domain is DGGITQSPKYLFRKEGQNVTLSCEQNLNHDAMYWYRQDPGQGLRLIYYSQIVNDFQKGDIAEGYSVSREKKESFPLTVTSAQKNPTAFYLCASSITEHRVMNTEAFFGQGTRLTVV.